A single sample is the source of the 14 T cell receptor beta chains below, sequenced in a study of T cell repertoires in cytomegalovirus infection. Their cognate antigens are unknown. From the reads, TCRdb called clonotypes with MiXCR, one entry per CDR3 protein. The table records around 310,000 distinct CDR3 sequences, roughly 28% of them present only once. Sequencing used cultured PBMCs, obtained from culture after CMV antigen stimulation. These receptors originate from a human donor in good health (CMV status not recorded). Some clones in this sample may be carry-over from other donors' samples.

This rearrangement joins TRBV27 to TRBJ2-1, with D tentatively TRBD1 (5 bases). The CDR3 covers 13 residues. Germline values: CDR1 MNHEY, CDR2 SMNVEV (reference sequence). Trimming took 2 bases from V and 9 from J, leaving 11 bases between them. The CDR3 reads CASSLPGKGEQFF. CDR3 DNA: TGTGCCAGCAGTTTACCAGGGAAGGGTGAGCAGTTCTTC.

V and J are TRBV4-1 and TRBJ1-2; D is unresolved. The CDR3 sequence is 14 residues long. Germline values: CDR1 MGHRA, CDR2 YSYEKL. The germline V and J ends were trimmed by 0 bases and 5 bases, with 10 bases remaining between them. This CDR3 reads CASSQEEFLYGYTF. The CDR3 DNA follows: TGCGCCAGCAGCCAAGAAGAGTTCCTTTATGGCTACACCTTC.

This clonotype was observed at least ten times. The rearrangement joins TRBV7-6 to TRBJ2-3; D is unresolved. The V end was cut by 3 bases, the J end by 0 bases, with 10 bases between. The CDR3 length is 15 residues. Germline values: CDR1 SGHVS, CDR2 FNYEAQ. DNA for the CDR3: TGTGCCAGCAGCTTTATGCCGGCAAGCACAGATACGCAGTATTTT. Protein product: CASSFMPASTDTQYF.

The chain recombines TRBV6-6 with TRBJ1-2; D may be TRBD1 (5 bases). The CDR3 runs to 14 residues. Per the germline V gene, CDR1 is MNHNY and CDR2 is SVGAGI (reference sequence). The germline V and J ends were trimmed by 0 bases and 6 bases, with 11 bases remaining between them. The CDR3 DNA reads as TGTGCCAGCAGTTACTCGACGACAGTTGATGGCTACACCTTC. It codes for CASSYSTTVDGYTF.

The chain combines TRBV6-2 or TRBV6-3 with TRBJ1-5; D may be TRBD1 (5 bases). The CDR3 is 16 residues long. Germline CDR1 is MNHEY and CDR2 is SVGEGT. Between the trimmed V and J ends, which lost 6 bases and 5 bases, there was a span of 20 bases. This CDR3 reads CASSRGSGRDDQPQHF. The DNA of the CDR3 is TGTGCCAGCAGCCGGGGCTCAGGGCGGGACGATCAGCCCCAGCATTTT.

The table lists this clonotype with a few counts. The chain uses TRBV6-1 and TRBJ1-1, with D unclear. Germline loops: CDR1 MNHNS, CDR2 SASEGT. Trimming removed 5 bases at V and 4 bases at J, with 14 bases between. This CDR3 comprises 14 residues. CDR3 region: CASSRGVVGTEAFF. The CDR3 DNA sequence: TGTGCCAGCAGTCGGGGAGTTGTGGGCACTGAAGCTTTCTTT.

This clonotype was seen once. At one boundary the junction diverges from the germline segment, which might be a read error. The V and J genes are TRBV7-8 and TRBJ1-6; D might be TRBD1 (5 bases). The germline V gene encodes CDR1 SGHVS and CDR2 FQNEAQ. There are 17 residues in the CDR3. DNA of the CDR3: TGTGCCAGCAGCTTAGTAGGGGTAAAGTCCTATAATTCACACCTCCACTTT. It is translated as CASSLVGVKSYNSHLHF.

This clonotype appeared many times. The CDR3 DNA reads TGTGCCAGCAGCTTAGCGCAAGTGAGCTACGAGCAGTACTTC. Amino acids: CASSLAQVSYEQYF. This chain links TRBV7-2 with TRBJ2-7; D is ambiguous. CDR1 is SGHTA and CDR2 is FQGNSA in the germline V gene. V lost 0 bases and J 3 bases, leaving 9 bases between the germline ends. The CDR3 covers 14 residues.

The chain recombines TRBV6-1 with TRBJ1-5, with a possible D match to TRBD1 (5 bases). With 0 bases removed from V and 5 bases from J, the gap between germline ends came to 11 bases. The CDR3 is 15 residues long. Germline assignment: CDR1 MNHNS and CDR2 SASEGT. In nucleotides, the CDR3 is TGTGCCAGCAGTGAAGCGCCGGGGGTTCATCAGCCCCAGCATTTT. Residues: CASSEAPGVHQPQHF.

J is TRBJ1-5 and V is TRBV15; the D is unclear. The germline V gene has CDR1 LNHNV and CDR2 YYDKDF (reference sequence). The V end lost 3 bases, the J end lost 7 bases, and 7 bases lay between the germline ends. CDR3 length equals 12 residues. CDR3 bases: TGTGCCACCAGCAGCCCTAGGCAGCCCCAGCATTTT. Its protein is CATSSPRQPQHF.

The V and J genes are TRBV29-1 and TRBJ2-6, with a weak D call TRBD1 (5 bases). The germline V gene encodes CDR1 SQVTM and CDR2 ANQGSEA. This CDR3 has 14 residues. The V gene lost 4 bases and the J gene lost 0 bases, with 7 bases spanning the gap. CDR3 region: CSVVQVSGANVLTF. The DNA of the CDR3 is TGCAGCGTTGTACAGGTCTCTGGGGCCAACGTCCTGACTTTC. The full variable domain, completed using reference TRBV29-1 and TRBJ2-6, is SAVISQKPSRDICQRGTSLTIQCQVDSQVTMMFWYRQQPGQSLTLIATANQGSEATYESGFVIDKFPISRPNLTFSTLTVSNMSPEDSSIYLCSVVQVSGANVLTFGAGSRLTVL.

V and J are TRBV7-6 and TRBJ2-5; D might be TRBD2 (6 bases). The germline CDR1 and CDR2 sequences are SGHVS and FNYEAQ. The germline V and J ends were trimmed by 5 bases and 3 bases, with 16 bases remaining between them. CDR3 size: 15 residues. CDR3 amino acids: CASSTWDSSKETQYF. CDR3 bases: TGTGCCAGCAGCACCTGGGACTCCTCAAAAGAGACCCAGTACTTC.

This clonotype was recorded at least ten times. The rearrangement joins TRBV7-9 to TRBJ1-6; D call uncertain. This CDR3 has 14 residues. The V end was cut by 3 bases, the J end by 9 bases, with 12 bases between. Germline V CDR1 and CDR2: SEHNR, FQNEAQ (reference sequence). DNA for the CDR3: TGTGCCAGCAGCTTGTACAAAGCGGGTTCACCCCTCCACTTT. Its protein product is CASSLYKAGSPLHF.

The rearrangement links TRBV15 to TRBJ1-1, with 7 bases fitting TRBD1. The V gene's germline CDR1 is LNHNV and CDR2 YYDKDF (reference sequence). The CDR3 runs 16 residues. With 0 bases clipped from V and 5 bases from J, the junction kept 9 bases outside the gene matches. The CDR3 sequence is CATSRDEGGGQTEAFF. In DNA, the CDR3 is TGTGCCACCAGCAGAGATGAGGGAGGGGGCCAGACTGAAGCTTTCTTT.